This T cell receptor beta chain stems from a study of cytomegalovirus exposure and HLA in healthy donors. Study-level findings and limits: Overall, approximately 150 TCR beta chains were annotated as cytomegalovirus-associated. Per a later analysis, HLA-associated TCR beta chains showed more clonal expansion than other, equally common TCR beta chains.

A note on this clone: Its antigen is not identified.

This CDR3 region has 15 residues. Germline lookup yields CDR1 LNHDA and CDR2 SQIVND (reference sequence). V was clipped by 4 bases and J by 4 bases; unmatched bases: 3. 13 Jbeta primers and 60 Vbeta primers were used for the PCR. As processed by the authors: Later reanalysis found tens of millions of unique TCR beta chains, around 10 million of them shared. Profiling relied on immunoSEQ multiplex PCR, and the TCRdb table lists in-frame clones only, not all of them. Clonal size and the V and J genes are those of that table, whereas D and trimming came from the DNA. This table has about 180,000 clones, 70% to 80% appearing once.

Material: PBMCs. The clonotype was recovered from a male donor in good health and CMV-seronegative. V and J are TRBV19 and TRBJ1-4, with 10 positions matching TRBD1. The CDR3 sequence is CASSTGDRGNEKLFF. CDR3 in DNA: TGTGCCAGTAGTACCGGGGACAGGGGTAATGAAAAACTGTTTTTT.